This is a list of T cell receptor beta chains from one sample in a study of CD8 T cells in ankylosing spondylitis. TCRdb analysed the 5' RACE reads with MiXCR anew, one entry per CDR3 protein. This table has nearly 250,000 distinct CDR3 sequences, more than 25% appearing once. The sequenced sample consisted of blood, either unsorted or a sorted T cell fraction (not recorded which). Receptors originate from a male donor with ankylosing spondylitis or in good health (not recorded which). CDR3s include the opening cysteine and the closing phenylalanine or tryptophan. The D gene is left open where the match is weak. Size values are once, few and many counts, or a class for expanded clones, and some rows have none.

>NA|TRBV27|TRBJ2-2|NA
TGTGCCAGCAGTGTGGACCGAGACAGCTTATTCACCGGGGAGCTGTTTTTT
CASSVDRDSLFTGELFF
>NA|TRBV6-5|TRBJ1-6|NA
TGTGCCAGCAGTTACGGAACGGACAGTTCACCCCTCCACTTT
CASSYGTDSSPLHF
>NA|TRBV20-1|TRBJ2-2|TRBD2
TGCAGTGCACGCACTAGCGGGGGGGCTTATACCGGGGAGCTGTTTTTT
CSARTSGGAYTGELFF
>few|TRBV5-6|TRBJ2-5|NA
TGTGCCAGCAGCTCAGGGCCCCCGCTATGTTTC
CASSSGPPLCF
>few|TRBV6-1|TRBJ2-2|NA
TGTGCCAGCAGTGAACTTTATCGACAGAGAGGCGGGGAGCTGTTTTTT
CASSELYRQRGGELFF
>once|TRBV5-6|TRBJ2-3|NA
TGTGCCAGCAGCTTGTTTGATACGCAGTATTTT
CASSLFDTQYF
>NA|TRBV2|TRBJ1-4|TRBD1
TGTGCCAGCAATTTGGGACAGGGGCAGGAAAAACTGTTTTTT
CASNLGQGQEKLFF
>NA|TRBV5-1|TRBJ1-3|NA
TGCGCCAGCAGCTTGGTTCAGGGCCCCGGAAACACCATATATTTT
CASSLVQGPGNTIYF
>few|TRBV12-3/TRBV12-4|TRBJ2-7|TRBD1
TGTGCCAGCAGGCCCGGGACAGGGACCTACGAGCAGTACTTC
CASRPGTGTYEQYF
>few|TRBV28|TRBJ1-3|NA
TGTGCCAGCACGAGGGGTTCGAGCGGAAACACCATATATTTT
CASTRGSSGNTIYF
>few|TRBV6-1|TRBJ1-4|NA
TGTGCCAGCAGTCCGGGGGGCAGGGTTCTCGAAAAACTGTTTTTT
CASSPGGRVLEKLFF
>few|TRBV20-1|TRBJ2-7|TRBD1
TGCAGTGCTAGAGATCCGGTCAGGGGGAGCTACGAGCAGTACTTC
CSARDPVRGSYEQYF
>NA|TRBV20-1|TRBJ2-5|NA
TGCAGTGCGAGGGAGACGCGGGAGACCCAGTACTTC
CSARETRETQYF
>NA|TRBV7-7|TRBJ2-2|NA
TGTGCTAGCAGCAAGACTGCCGGGGAGCTGTTTTTT
CASSKTAGELFF
>once|TRBV10-2|TRBJ2-4|NA
TGCGCCAGCAGTGAGAGGTCAATCCAAAAAAACATTCAGTACTTC
CASSERSIQKNIQYF
>NA|TRBV5-1|TRBJ2-3|NA
TGCGCCAGCAGCTTGGTGACTAGTTCAGATACGCAGTATTTT
CASSLVTSSDTQYF
>NA|TRBV11-2|TRBJ2-3|NA
TGTGCCAGCAGCTTGGGCGGGGCGCCTAGCACAGATACGCAGTATTTT
CASSLGGAPSTDTQYF
>NA|TRBV20-1|TRBJ1-2|NA
TGCAGTGCCCCCAGCGGCTATGGCTACACCTTC
CSAPSGYGYTF
>NA|TRBV7-9|TRBJ2-1|TRBD1
TGTGCCAGCAGCTCAGGACAGGCCCGTCAGTTCTTC
CASSSGQARQFF
>NA|TRBV10-3|TRBJ1-1|NA
TGTGCCACCGGGGATCTACTGAACACTGAAGCTTTCTTT
CATGDLLNTEAFF
>NA|TRBV6-4|TRBJ2-7|NA
TGTGCCAGCAGTGATGGCGGATACGAGCAGTACTTC
CASSDGGYEQYF
>NA|TRBV28|TRBJ2-7|NA
TGTGCCAGCAGTTCGCCGGGGGCCTACGAGCAGTACTTC
CASSSPGAYEQYF
>NA|TRBV20-1|TRBJ2-5|TRBD2
TGCAGTGCTAAGGGACTAGCGGGGGGGAGAGAGACCCAGTACTTC
CSAKGLAGGRETQYF